This TCR beta chain was recovered during a study of human T cells and chemical hapten exposure. Study outcomes and limitations: Once DPC sensitization occurred, TCRs above 1 in 1000 frequency showed no change.

The study extracted total RNA from unfractionated whole blood. Individual cDNA molecules (in the library) carried attached unique molecular identifiers. TCRdb re-analysed the reads in MiXCR, keeping a single row per CDR3 protein. Of fewer than 150,000 distinct CDR3 sequences listed, 6.5% to 10% are singletons. This clonotype was detected a few times. Its antigen remains unidentified. The CDR3 extends over 15 amino acids. CDR1 is SGHTA and CDR2 is FQGNSA in the germline V gene. The J segment lost 7 bases and the V segment lost 3 bases, leaving 7 bases of the junction unmatched. The TCR originated in a human donor in good health. Some clones in this sample may be carry-over from other donors' samples. The chain links TRBV7-2 to TRBJ1-5, with 9 positions matching TRBD1. The sequencing input was whole blood. The CDR3, as DNA: TGTGCCAGCAGCTTGAACAGGGGGCTTTTCCAGCCCCAGCATTTT. Its translation is CASSLNRGLFQPQHF.